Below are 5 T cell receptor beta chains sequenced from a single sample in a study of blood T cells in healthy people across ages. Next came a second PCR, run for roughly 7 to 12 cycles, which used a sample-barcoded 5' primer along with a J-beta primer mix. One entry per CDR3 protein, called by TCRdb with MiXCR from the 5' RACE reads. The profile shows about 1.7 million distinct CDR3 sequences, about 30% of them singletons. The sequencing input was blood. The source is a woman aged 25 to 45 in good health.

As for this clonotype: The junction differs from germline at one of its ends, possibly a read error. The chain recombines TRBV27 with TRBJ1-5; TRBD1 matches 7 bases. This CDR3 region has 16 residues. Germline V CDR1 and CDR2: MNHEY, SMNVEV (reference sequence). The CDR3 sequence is CASTLRDSQHIQPQHF. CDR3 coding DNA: TGTGCCAGCACTTTACGGGACAGCCAACATATTCAGCCCCAGCATTTT.

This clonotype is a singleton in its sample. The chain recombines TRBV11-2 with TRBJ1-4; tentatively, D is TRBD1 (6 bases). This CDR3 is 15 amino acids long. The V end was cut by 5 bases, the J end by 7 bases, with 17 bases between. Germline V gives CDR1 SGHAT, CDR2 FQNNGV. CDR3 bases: TGTGCCAGCAGCAGTAGGGGGACGCTAGGTGAAAAACTGTTTTTT. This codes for CASSSRGTLGEKLFF.

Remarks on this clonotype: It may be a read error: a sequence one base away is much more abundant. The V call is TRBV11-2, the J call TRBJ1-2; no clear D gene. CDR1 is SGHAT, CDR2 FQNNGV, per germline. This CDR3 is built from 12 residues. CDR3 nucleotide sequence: TGTGCCAGCAACTTAAGGTCCTATGGCTACACCTTC. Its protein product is CASNLRSYGYTF.

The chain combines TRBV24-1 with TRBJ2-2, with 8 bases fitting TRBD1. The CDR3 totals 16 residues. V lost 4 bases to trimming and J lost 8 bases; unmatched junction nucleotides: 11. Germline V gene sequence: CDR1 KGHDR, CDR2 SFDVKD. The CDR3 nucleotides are TGTGCCACCAGTGACCCCGGACAGGGACGGAGAGGGGAGCTGTTTTTT. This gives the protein CATSDPGQGRRGELFF.

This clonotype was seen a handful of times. The DNA of the CDR3 is TGTGCCAGCAGTGGCGAGGTGGAATCGCTAGAGACCCAGTACTTC. It encodes CASSGEVESLETQYF. This chain joins TRBV6-6 and TRBJ2-5; D gene ambiguous. The CDR3 is 15 amino acids. Germline CDR1 and CDR2: MNHNY and SVGAGI (reference sequence). V was shortened by 5 bases and J by 4 bases, with 17 bases between the two germline ends.